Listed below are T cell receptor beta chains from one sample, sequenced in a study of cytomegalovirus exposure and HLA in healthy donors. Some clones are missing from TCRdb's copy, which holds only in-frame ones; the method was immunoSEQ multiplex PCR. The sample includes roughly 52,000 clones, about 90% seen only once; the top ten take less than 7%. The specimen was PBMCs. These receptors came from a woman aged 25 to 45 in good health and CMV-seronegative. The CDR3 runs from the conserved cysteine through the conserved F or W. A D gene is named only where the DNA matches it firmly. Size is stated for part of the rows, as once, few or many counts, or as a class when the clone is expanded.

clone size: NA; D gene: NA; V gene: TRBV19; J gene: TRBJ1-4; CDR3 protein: CASMRTINEKLFF; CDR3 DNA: TGTGCCTCAATGCGGACTATTAATGAAAAACTGTTTTTT
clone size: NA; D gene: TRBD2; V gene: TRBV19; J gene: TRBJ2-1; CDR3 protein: CASSPPGTSGSNEQFF; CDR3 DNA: TGTGCCAGTAGCCCTCCCGGGACTAGCGGGAGCAATGAGCAGTTCTTC
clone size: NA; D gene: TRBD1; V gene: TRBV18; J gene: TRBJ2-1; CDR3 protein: CASSLGQNSYNEQFF; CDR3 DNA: TGTGCCAGCTCACTGGGACAGAATTCCTACAATGAGCAGTTCTTC
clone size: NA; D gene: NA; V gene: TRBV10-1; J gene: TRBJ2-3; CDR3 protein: CASSEAAGAPPDTQYF; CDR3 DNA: TGCGCCAGCAGTGAGGCGGCGGGGGCCCCCCCAGATACGCAGTATTTT
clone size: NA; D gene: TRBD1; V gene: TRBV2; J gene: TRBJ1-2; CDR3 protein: CASSNPGQRSVGYTF; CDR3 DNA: TGTGCCAGCAGTAATCCGGGACAGAGGTCTGTGGGCTACACCTTC
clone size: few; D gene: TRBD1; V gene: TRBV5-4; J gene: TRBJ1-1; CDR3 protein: CASSFGQGAGTEAFF; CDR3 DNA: TGTGCCAGCAGCTTTGGACAGGGGGCCGGGACTGAAGCTTTCTTT
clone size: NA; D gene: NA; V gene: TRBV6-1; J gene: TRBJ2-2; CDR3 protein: CASIQGQHTGELFF; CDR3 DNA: TGTGCCAGCATCCAAGGACAGCACACCGGGGAGCTGTTTTTT
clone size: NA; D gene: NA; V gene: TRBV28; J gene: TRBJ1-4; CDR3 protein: CASIPGKPGFTTNEKLFF; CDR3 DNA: TGTGCCAGCATCCCCGGCAAACCAGGGTTCACAACTAATGAAAAACTGTTTTTT
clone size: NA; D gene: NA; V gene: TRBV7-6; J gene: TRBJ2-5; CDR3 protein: CASSPSRTQYF; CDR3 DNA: TGTGCCAGCAGCCCTTCTAGGACCCAGTACTTC
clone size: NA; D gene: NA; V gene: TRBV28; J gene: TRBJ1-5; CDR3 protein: CASIPGLVNQPQHF; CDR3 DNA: TGTGCCAGCATCCCCGGGTTGGTAAATCAGCCCCAGCATTTT
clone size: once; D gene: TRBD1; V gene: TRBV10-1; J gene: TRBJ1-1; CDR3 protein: CASSKGQGLNTEAFF; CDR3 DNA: TGCGCCAGCAGTAAGGGACAGGGGCTGAACACTGAAGCTTTCTTT
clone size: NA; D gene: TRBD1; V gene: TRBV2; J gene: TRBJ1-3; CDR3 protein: CASSWTGDGNTIYF; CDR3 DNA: TGTGCCAGCAGTTGGACAGGGGATGGAAACACCATATATTTT
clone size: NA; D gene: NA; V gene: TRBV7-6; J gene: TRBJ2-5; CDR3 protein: CASSPSLARETQYF; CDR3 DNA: TGTGCCAGCAGCCCTAGCCTAGCGAGAGAGACCCAGTACTTC
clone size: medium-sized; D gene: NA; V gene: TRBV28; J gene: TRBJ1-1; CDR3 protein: CASSFPHGEQRTEAFF; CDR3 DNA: TGTGCCAGCAGTTTTCCACACGGGGAACAGAGGACTGAAGCTTTCTTT
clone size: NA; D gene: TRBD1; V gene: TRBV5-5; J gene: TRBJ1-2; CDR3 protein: CASSLATGTGKAGWGYTF; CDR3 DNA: TGTGCCAGCAGCTTGGCAACCGGGACAGGGAAAGCGGGATGGGGCTACACCTTC
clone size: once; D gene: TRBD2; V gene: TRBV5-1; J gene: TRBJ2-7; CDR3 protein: CASSPTYGRDFYEQYF; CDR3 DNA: TGCGCCAGCAGCCCGACCTACGGGAGGGATTTCTACGAGCAGTACTTC
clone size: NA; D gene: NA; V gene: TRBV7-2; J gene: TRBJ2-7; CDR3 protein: CASSPTRWGAWEQYF; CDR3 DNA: TGTGCCAGCAGCCCGACTAGGTGGGGAGCCTGGGAGCAGTACTTC
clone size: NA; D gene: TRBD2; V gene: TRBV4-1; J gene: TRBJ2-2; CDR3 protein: CASSTPSGSSTGELFF; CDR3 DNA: TGCGCCAGCAGCACCCCTAGCGGGAGCTCCACCGGGGAGCTGTTTTTT
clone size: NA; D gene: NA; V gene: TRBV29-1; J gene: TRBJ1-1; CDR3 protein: CSVDSNTEAFF; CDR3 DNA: TGCAGCGTGGACAGCAACACTGAAGCTTTCTTT
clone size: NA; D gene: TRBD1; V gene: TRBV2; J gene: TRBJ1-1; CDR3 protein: CASSEGTGGGLAFF; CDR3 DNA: TGTGCCAGCAGTGAGGGGACAGGGGGCGGTTTGGCTTTCTTT
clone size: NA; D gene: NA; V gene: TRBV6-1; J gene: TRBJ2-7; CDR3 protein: CASSEGGRSSYEQYF; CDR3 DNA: TGTGCCAGCAGTGAAGGGGGGAGGTCCTCCTACGAGCAGTACTTC
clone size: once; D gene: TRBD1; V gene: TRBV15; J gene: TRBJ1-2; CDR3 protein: CATSRVLPPGQTLYGYTF; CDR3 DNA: TGTGCCACCAGCAGAGTTCTACCCCCGGGACAGACCTTATATGGCTACACCTTC
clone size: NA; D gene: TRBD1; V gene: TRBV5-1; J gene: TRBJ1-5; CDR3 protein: CASSLGGTGGAQHF; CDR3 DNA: TGCGCCAGCAGCTTGGGGGGGACAGGAGGGGCCCAGCATTTT
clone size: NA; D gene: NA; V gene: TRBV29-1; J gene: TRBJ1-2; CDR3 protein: CSAEVVSEYYHYGYTF; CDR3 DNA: TGCAGCGCCGAGGTCGTATCAGAATACTACCACTATGGCTACACCTTC
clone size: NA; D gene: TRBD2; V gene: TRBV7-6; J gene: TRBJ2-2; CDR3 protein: CASSRRNETSGRENTGELFF; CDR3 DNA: TGTGCCAGCAGCCGTAGGAATGAGACTAGCGGGAGGGAGAACACCGGGGAGCTGTTTTTT
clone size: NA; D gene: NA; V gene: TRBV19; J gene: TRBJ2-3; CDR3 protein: CASSLPPDTQYF; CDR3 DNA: TGTGCCAGTAGTCTCCCCCCAGATACGCAGTATTTT
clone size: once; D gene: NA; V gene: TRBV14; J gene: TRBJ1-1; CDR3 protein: CASSQDQNTEAFF; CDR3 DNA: TGTGCCAGCAGCCAAGACCAGAATACTGAAGCTTTCTTT
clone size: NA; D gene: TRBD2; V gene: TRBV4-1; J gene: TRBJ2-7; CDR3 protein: CASSPFSSGSDEQYF; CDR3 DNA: TGCGCCAGCAGCCCCTTTTCGAGCGGGAGCGACGAGCAGTACTTC
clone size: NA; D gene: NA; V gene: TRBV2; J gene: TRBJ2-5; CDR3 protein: CASSRQGMETQYF; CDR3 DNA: TGTGCCAGCTCAAGGCAGGGTATGGAGACCCAGTACTTC
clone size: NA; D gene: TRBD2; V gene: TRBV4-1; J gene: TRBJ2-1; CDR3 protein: CASSQVSTSGISEQFF; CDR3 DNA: TGCGCCAGCAGCCAAGTGTCTACTAGCGGGATTAGTGAGCAGTTCTTC
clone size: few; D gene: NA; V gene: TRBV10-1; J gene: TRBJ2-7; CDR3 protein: CASSVSSYEQYF; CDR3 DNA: TGCGCCAGCAGTGTCAGCTCCTACGAGCAGTACTTC
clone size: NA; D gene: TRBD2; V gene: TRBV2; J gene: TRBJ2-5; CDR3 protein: CASRRTSGEQETQYF; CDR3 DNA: TGTGCCAGCAGGCGGACTAGCGGGGAGCAAGAGACCCAGTACTTC
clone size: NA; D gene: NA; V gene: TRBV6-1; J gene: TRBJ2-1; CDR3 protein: CASRTRFSSYNEQFF; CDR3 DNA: TGTGCCAGCAGGACTAGGTTCAGTTCCTACAATGAGCAGTTCTTC
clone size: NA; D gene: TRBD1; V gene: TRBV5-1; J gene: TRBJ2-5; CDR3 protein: CASSLVPGGIGETQYF; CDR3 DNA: TGCGCCAGCAGCTTGGTTCCAGGGGGCATAGGAGAGACCCAGTACTTC
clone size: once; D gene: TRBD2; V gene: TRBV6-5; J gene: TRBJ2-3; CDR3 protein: CASSYGLATDTQYF; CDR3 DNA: TGTGCCAGCAGTTATGGACTAGCGACAGATACGCAGTATTTT
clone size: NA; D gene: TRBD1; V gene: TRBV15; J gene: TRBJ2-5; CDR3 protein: CATSRAFNEQGEWETQYF; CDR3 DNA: TGTGCCACCAGCAGAGCTTTCAATGAGCAGGGGGAATGGGAGACCCAGTACTTC
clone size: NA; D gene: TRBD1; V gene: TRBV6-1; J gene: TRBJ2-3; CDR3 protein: CASRTGGGTDTQYF; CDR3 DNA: TGTGCCAGCAGGACAGGGGGCGGGACAGATACGCAGTATTTT
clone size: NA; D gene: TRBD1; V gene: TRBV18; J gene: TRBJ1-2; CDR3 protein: CASSLSGDRQVRDYGYTF; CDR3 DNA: TGTGCCAGCTCACTAAGTGGGGACAGACAAGTACGCGACTATGGCTACACCTTC
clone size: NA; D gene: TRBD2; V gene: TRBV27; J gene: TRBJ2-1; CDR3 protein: CASTPAGAGEENEQFF; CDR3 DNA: TGTGCCAGCACCCCTGCGGGAGCGGGAGAAGAAAATGAGCAGTTCTTC
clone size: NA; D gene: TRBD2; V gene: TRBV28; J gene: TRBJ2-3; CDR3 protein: CASSFLLAGDTDTQYF; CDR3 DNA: TGTGCCAGCAGTTTCTTGCTAGCGGGAGATACAGATACGCAGTATTTT
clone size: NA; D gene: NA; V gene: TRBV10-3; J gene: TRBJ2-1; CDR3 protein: CAISESFLAPKDEQFF; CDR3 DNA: TGTGCCATCAGTGAGTCGTTCCTAGCCCCAAAGGATGAGCAGTTCTTC
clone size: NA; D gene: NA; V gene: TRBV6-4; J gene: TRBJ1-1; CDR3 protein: CASSLEENTEAFF; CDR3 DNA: TGTGCCAGCAGTCTCGAGGAGAACACTGAAGCTTTCTTT